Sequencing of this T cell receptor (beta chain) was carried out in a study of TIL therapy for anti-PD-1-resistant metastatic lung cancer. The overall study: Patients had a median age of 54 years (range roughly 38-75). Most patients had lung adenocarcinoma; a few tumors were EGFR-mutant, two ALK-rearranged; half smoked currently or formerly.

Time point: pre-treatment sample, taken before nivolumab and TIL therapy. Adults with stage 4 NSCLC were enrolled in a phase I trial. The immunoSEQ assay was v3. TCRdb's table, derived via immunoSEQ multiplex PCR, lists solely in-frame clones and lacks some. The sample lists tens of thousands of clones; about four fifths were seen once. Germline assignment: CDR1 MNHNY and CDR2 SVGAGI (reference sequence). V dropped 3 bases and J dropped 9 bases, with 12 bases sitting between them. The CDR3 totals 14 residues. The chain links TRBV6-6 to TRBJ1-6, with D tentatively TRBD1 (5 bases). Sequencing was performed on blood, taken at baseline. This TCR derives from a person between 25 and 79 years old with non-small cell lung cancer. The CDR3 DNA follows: TGTGCCAGCAGTTATGCAGGGTCTGGTTCACCCCTCCACTTT. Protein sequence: CASSYAGSGSPLHF.